A single sample is the source of the 31 T cell receptor beta chains below, sequenced in a study of blood T cell repertoires in COVID-19 (dated by TCRdb to 2019 to 2021). The library relied on the immunoSEQ multiplex PCR assay. As stored in TCRdb, this immuneACCESS dataset retains in-frame rearrangements with V and J assigned. A fraction of the clones does not appear; measured against another copy, unresolved V genes explain less than half of the discrepancy, and the remainder lacks a known reason. Within this sample are some 220,000 clones, with roughly four fifths of them counted one time only. 5.2% of the sample rests with the top ten. The sample was peripheral blood. Receptor source: a woman between 70 and 85 years old with COVID-19, enrolled during active disease.

This clone was counted a single time. The chain uses TRBV19 and TRBJ2-1; D remains unclear. The CDR3 is made up of 16 amino acids. The germline V gene has CDR1 LNHDA and CDR2 SQIVND (reference sequence). Trimming stripped 10 bases from V and 7 bases from J, with 26 bases between. The CDR3 DNA reads TGTGCCACCCGTTCCCCCCAGGCACCCCCAAGGAATGAGCAGTTCTTC. Protein product: CATRSPQAPPRNEQFF. The complete variable domain, with remaining parts taken from reference TRBV19 and TRBJ2-1, reads DGGITQSPKYLFRKEGQNVTLSCEQNLNHDAMYWYRQDPGQGLRLIYYSQIVNDFQKGDIAEGYSVSREKKESFPLTVTSAQKNPTAFYLCATRSPQAPPRNEQFFGPGTRLTVL.

V is TRBV18 and J is TRBJ1-1; D unclear. The CDR3 runs to 14 residues. V shed 8 bases and J shed 1 base, with 14 bases lying between them. Looked up from germline, CDR1 is KGHSH and CDR2 is LQKENI. DNA for the CDR3: TGTGCCAGCACTCCAACAGCAGGGAACACTGAAGCTTTCTTT. This translates into CASTPTAGNTEAFF.

The rearrangement joins TRBV28 to TRBJ1-2; D perhaps matches TRBD1 (6 bases). The CDR3 spans 12 residues. Germline V gives CDR1 MDHEN, CDR2 SYDVKM. V was clipped by 8 bases and J by 3 bases, with 10 bases between them. The CDR3 DNA sequence: TGTGCCAGCGGGGGGGCTTACTATGGCTACACCTTC. Protein product: CASGGAYYGYTF.

The gene calls are TRBV7-2 and TRBJ2-3, with D uncertain. V was trimmed by 5 bases and J by 5 bases, leaving 14 bases between them. The CDR3 is 14 amino acids. CDR1 and CDR2 (germline): SGHTA, FQGNSA. In DNA form, the CDR3 reads TGTGCCAGCAGCACCCTTTCTGGGCGAGATACGCAGTATTTT. Translating gives CASSTLSGRDTQYF. The entire variable domain, with the rest obtained from reference TRBV7-2 and TRBJ2-3, is as follows: GAGVSQSPSNKVTEKGKDVELRCDPISGHTALYWYRQSLGQGLEFLIYFQGNSAPDKSGLPSDRFSAERTGGSVSTLTIQRTQQEDSAVYLCASSTLSGRDTQYFGPGTRLTVL.

The V call is TRBV28, the J call TRBJ1-6; D gene ambiguous. The germline V and J ends were trimmed by 6 bases and 5 bases, with 17 bases remaining between them. CDR1 is MDHEN and CDR2 is SYDVKM in the germline V gene. The CDR3 covers 16 residues. The CDR3 reads CASRSGWAADNSPLHF. CDR3 nucleotide sequence: TGTGCCAGCAGATCCGGTTGGGCAGCCGATAATTCACCCCTCCACTTT.

The chain recombines TRBV10-2 with TRBJ2-5, with TRBD1 matching 8 bases. The CDR3 has 14 amino acids. Germline V lookup: CDR1 WSHSY, CDR2 SAAADI. V trimming: 2 bases; J trimming: 4 bases; junction bases outside the gene matches: 3. The CDR3 loop reads CASSEAGGRETQYF. The DNA for the CDR3 is TGCGCCAGCAGTGAGGCAGGGGGCCGAGAGACCCAGTACTTC.

The V and J genes are TRBV5-1 and TRBJ1-1; D possibly corresponds to TRBD1 (6 bases). V gave up 2 bases and J gave up 0 bases, with 11 bases separating them. Germline-derived CDR1 and CDR2 are SGHRS and YFSETQ. The CDR3 contains 15 residues. CDR3 bases: TGCGCCAGCAGCTTCTCGGCAGGGGTGAACACTGAAGCTTTCTTT. This gives the protein CASSFSAGVNTEAFF. The full variable domain, rest sourced from reference TRBV5-1 and TRBJ1-1, is KAGVTQTPRYLIKTRGQQVTLSCSPISGHRSVSWYQQTPGQGLQFLFEYFSETQRNKGNFPGRFSGRQFSNSRSEMNVSTLELGDSALYLCASSFSAGVNTEAFFGQGTRLTVV.

The gene calls are TRBV4-3 and TRBJ2-5; 7 positions agree with TRBD2. The V gene end was trimmed by 1 base and the J gene end by 5 bases; junction bases not matched to a gene: 7. Germline lookup yields CDR1 LGHNA and CDR2 YSLEER. The length of the CDR3 is 15 residues. The CDR3 DNA reads TGCGCCAGCAGCCAAGGCCGGGACTATTTCGAGACCCAGTACTTC. It is translated as CASSQGRDYFETQYF.

V usage is TRBV15 and J usage is TRBJ1-4; a weak D match, TRBD1 (6 bases). V lost 4 bases and J 8 bases, leaving 14 bases between the germline ends. The germline V gene encodes CDR1 LNHNV and CDR2 YYDKDF (reference sequence). CDR3 length: 14 amino acids. The CDR3 sequence: CATSTYTGSEKLFF. CDR3 nucleotides: TGTGCCACCAGCACCTACACAGGGAGCGAAAAACTGTTTTTT.

The CDR3 reads CASSILGTGGQETQYF. The CDR3 DNA reads as TGCGCCAGCAGCATACTAGGGACAGGAGGTCAAGAGACCCAGTACTTC. The rearrangement joins TRBV5-1 to TRBJ2-5; 8 bases agree with TRBD1. In germline, CDR1 is SGHRS, CDR2 YFSETQ. V was pared by 4 bases and J by 2 bases, with 10 bases of the junction left unmatched. The CDR3 extends over 16 amino acids.

This sequence joins TRBV11-2 and TRBJ2-3, with D maybe TRBD2 (6 bases). The V end lost 5 bases, the J end lost 2 bases, and 17 bases lay between the germline ends. The CDR3 runs 16 residues. CDR1 and CDR2 (germline): SGHAT, FQNNGV. DNA of the CDR3: TGTGCCAGCAGCCGCGGAGGGTCAGAAGTCACAGATACGCAGTATTTT. It yields the protein CASSRGGSEVTDTQYF.

J is TRBJ1-2 and V is TRBV28, with D hard to call. Germline assignment: CDR1 MDHEN and CDR2 SYDVKM. CDR3 length: 14 amino acids. Trimming removed 10 bases at V and 0 bases at J, with 15 bases between. CDR3 coding DNA: TGTGCCACCGCGGCGGGAAGCCCTAACTATGGCTACACCTTC. Protein: CATAAGSPNYGYTF.

The V gene is TRBV18, the J gene TRBJ1-2, with TRBD1 identical over 7 bases. Trimming cost V 3 bases and J 7 bases; bases outside gene matches: 8. This CDR3 comprises 14 residues. In germline, CDR1 is KGHSH, CDR2 LQKENI. This CDR3 reads CASSPGQLRAGYTF. The CDR3 DNA reads TGTGCCAGCTCACCGGGACAGCTGAGGGCTGGCTACACCTTC.

This chain joins TRBV7-2 and TRBJ2-3; the D gene is possibly TRBD2 (6 bases). V lost 1 base and J 0 bases, leaving 14 bases between the germline ends. Germline CDR1 and CDR2: SGHTA and FQGNSA. The CDR3 sequence is 17 residues long. CDR3 coding DNA: TGTGCCAGCAGCTTAGAGGGGCCTACTAGCAGCACAGATACGCAGTATTTT. As protein: CASSLEGPTSSTDTQYF.

The chain couples TRBV5-1 to TRBJ1-2, with TRBD1 as a possible D gene (5 bases). The CDR3 has 15 amino acids. Trimming removed 3 bases at V and 7 bases at J, with 19 bases between. Germline V gene sequence: CDR1 SGHRS, CDR2 YFSETQ. The CDR3: CASSYLGGLDAGYTF. The CDR3 nucleotides are TGCGCCAGCAGCTACCTGGGGGGGTTAGACGCTGGCTACACCTTC. Drawing the rest from reference TRBV5-1 and TRBJ1-2, the complete variable domain is KAGVTQTPRYLIKTRGQQVTLSCSPISGHRSVSWYQQTPGQGLQFLFEYFSETQRNKGNFPGRFSGRQFSNSRSEMNVSTLELGDSALYLCASSYLGGLDAGYTFGSGTRLTVV.

J is TRBJ1-4 and V is TRBV11-2; TRBD1 agrees at 9 bases. The CDR3 extends over 16 amino acids. The germline V gene encodes CDR1 SGHAT and CDR2 FQNNGV. Losses at the gene ends were 5 bases for V and 2 bases for J; bases not matched to a gene: 6. CDR3 sequence reads: CASSTGTGRTNEKLFF. CDR3 sequence (DNA): TGTGCCAGCAGCACCGGGACAGGGAGGACTAATGAAAAACTGTTTTTT.

This chain connects TRBV5-1 to TRBJ2-1, with D hard to call. Trimming stripped 5 bases from V and 0 bases from J, with 9 bases between. The V gene's germline CDR1 is SGHRS and CDR2 YFSETQ. This CDR3 spans 14 amino acids. CDR3 DNA sequence: TGCGCCAGCAGGTTGATGAGCTCCTACAATGAGCAGTTCTTC. It yields the protein CASRLMSSYNEQFF.

This clone was recorded a few times. The chain joins TRBV6-6 to TRBJ2-7; D might be TRBD2 (6 bases). V was trimmed by 0 bases and J by 2 bases, leaving 14 bases between them. CDR3 length: 16 amino acids. The germline V gene has CDR1 MNHNY and CDR2 SVGAGI (reference sequence). CDR3 coding DNA: TGTGCCAGCAGTTACTCCGGGCTAGCGCAACCCTACGAGCAGTACTTC. Protein product: CASSYSGLAQPYEQYF.

This chain links TRBV21-1 with TRBJ2-1; the table names TRBD2, a call not compared with the DNA. TRBV21-1 is noted as a pseudogene. CDR3 length: 18 amino acids. The CDR3 region has the DNA TGTGCCAGCAGCAACCGGGGGGGGACTAGCGGGAGGTACAATGAGCAGTTCTTC. Amino acid sequence: CASSNRGGTSGRYNEQFF.

The chain joins TRBV30 to TRBJ2-7; D is undetermined. The CDR3 runs 11 residues. Germline CDR1 is GTSNPN and CDR2 is SVGIG (reference sequence). V lost 6 bases and J 1 base, leaving 7 bases between the germline ends. The CDR3: CACRASYEQYF. The CDR3 DNA sequence: TGTGCCTGCCGTGCGTCCTACGAGCAGTACTTC.

This clone occurred once. The chain employs TRBV20-1 and TRBJ1-1, with D possibly TRBD1 on 5 matching bases. Trimming stripped 3 bases from V and 6 bases from J, with 20 bases between. The CDR3 covers 15 residues. Germline CDR1 DFQATT, CDR2 SNEGSKA (reference sequence). The CDR3 bases are TGCAGTGCTAGTGTCGGGGGATCCTACTCACCTGAAGCTTTCTTT. It encodes CSASVGGSYSPEAFF.

This clone appeared a single time. J is TRBJ1-1 and V is TRBV7-2; the D is unclear. The CDR3 contains 15 residues. The germline gives CDR1 SGHTA, CDR2 FQGNSA. V lost 4 bases and J 6 bases, leaving 18 bases between the germline ends. The CDR3 DNA reads TGTGCCAGCAGCTCCATTGGAGGATCCGACTCTGAAGCTTTCTTT. Its protein is CASSSIGGSDSEAFF.

This clone was observed once. This chain joins TRBV5-5 and TRBJ1-4; the D gene is possibly TRBD1 (6 bases). There are 16 residues in the CDR3. Trimming stripped 0 bases from V and 8 bases from J, with 17 bases between. Germline V CDR1 and CDR2: SGHKS, YYEKEE (reference sequence). The CDR3 nucleotides read TGTGCCAGCAGCTTGGGTCGGGACAACAGGCGGGAAAAACTGTTTTTT. It is translated as CASSLGRDNRREKLFF.

This chain links TRBV18 with TRBJ1-6, with D perhaps matching TRBD1 (5 bases). Germline V gene sequence: CDR1 KGHSH, CDR2 LQKENI. The CDR3 is made up of 13 amino acids. Trimming left V 6 bases short and J 8 bases short, with 11 bases between. CDR3 DNA: TGTGCCAGCTCCCCAGGGACTGATTCACCCCTCCACTTT. This translates into CASSPGTDSPLHF. The complete variable domain, with remaining parts taken from reference TRBV18 and TRBJ1-6, reads NAGVMQNPRHLVRRRGQEARLRCSPMKGHSHVYWYRQLPEEGLKFMVYLQKENIIDESGMPKERFSAEFPKEGPSILRIQQVVRGDSAAYFCASSPGTDSPLHFGNGTRLTVT.

The chain combines TRBV6-5 with TRBJ2-1; no firm D call. The CDR3 has 13 residues. V lost 2 bases, J lost 6 bases, and 8 bases lay in between. Germline CDR1 is MNHEY and CDR2 is SVGAGI. The CDR3 coding sequence is TGTGCCAGCAGTTACCCGGCTAGCAATGAGCAGTTCTTC. Translating it yields CASSYPASNEQFF.

The chain is built from TRBV7-9 and TRBJ2-5, with 10 bases fitting TRBD2. V dropped 2 bases and J dropped 5; count of bases not matched to a gene: 11. Germline lookup yields CDR1 SEHNR and CDR2 FQNEAQ (reference sequence). The CDR3 is 17 amino acids. The DNA for the CDR3 is TGTGCCAGCAGCTTAACCCTAGCGGGAGATTCGCGGGAGACCCAGTACTTC. Translation gives CASSLTLAGDSRETQYF. Full variable domain (remainder filled in from reference TRBV7-9 and TRBJ2-5): DTGVSQNPRHKITKRGQNVTFRCDPISEHNRLYWYRQTLGQGPEFLTYFQNEAQLEKSRLLSDRFSAERPKGSFSTLEIQRTEQGDSAMYLCASSLTLAGDSRETQYFGPGTRLLVL.

The sample holds a few counts of this clone. The rearrangement uses TRBV28 and TRBJ2-5; D possibly corresponds to TRBD1 (5 bases). Germline CDR1 and CDR2: MDHEN and SYDVKM. This CDR3 comprises 13 residues. The V end was cut by 10 bases, the J end by 6 bases, with 18 bases between. The CDR3 DNA reads as TGTGCCATTCAAGGGGTGGCACTGAAGACCCAGTACTTC. Protein product: CAIQGVALKTQYF.

This chain joins TRBV2 and TRBJ1-1; 8 bases are shared with TRBD1. Germline V CDR1 and CDR2: SNHLY, FYNNEI. The ends lost 6 bases at V and 3 bases at J; junction bases unmatched: 6. The CDR3 runs 14 residues. CDR3 in amino acids: CASRMDRADTEAFF. CDR3 sequence (DNA): TGTGCCAGCAGAATGGACAGGGCGGACACTGAAGCTTTCTTT.

This chain joins TRBV19 and TRBJ1-6; 10 bases fit TRBD1. The V segment lost 6 bases and the J segment 9 bases; nucleotides outside the gene matches: 8. The CDR3 loop spans 15 amino acids. In germline, CDR1 is LNHDA, CDR2 SQIVND (reference sequence). CDR3 region: CASRGGTGVFSPLHF. The CDR3 nucleotides are TGTGCCAGTAGAGGAGGGACAGGGGTATTTTCACCCCTCCACTTT.

The J gene is TRBJ1-3, the V gene TRBV28, with D possibly matching TRBD1 (5 bases). Trimming took 7 bases from V and 7 from J, leaving 20 bases between them. The CDR3 consists of 15 residues. Germline CDR1 and CDR2: MDHEN and SYDVKM. In DNA, the CDR3 is TGTGCCAGCACCTCTAACCAGGGTGATCTGAACACCATATATTTT. Its translation is CASTSNQGDLNTIYF. Full variable domain (rest looked up from reference TRBV28 and TRBJ1-3): DVKVTQSSRYLVKRTGEKVFLECVQDMDHENMFWYRQDPGLGLRLIYFSYDVKMKEKGDIPEGYSVSREKKERFSLILESASTNQTSMYLCASTSNQGDLNTIYFGEGSWLTVV.

This clone was found a few times. V gene TRBV7-3 combines with J gene TRBJ2-5; possibly TRBD1 for D (5 bases). V lost 4 bases to trimming and J lost 3 bases, with 9 bases between them. Germline assignment: CDR1 SGHTA and CDR2 FQGTGA. CDR3 length: 13 amino acids. DNA of the CDR3: TGTGCCAGCAGCTCTCCAGGGAAAGAGACCCAGTACTTC. Translated: CASSSPGKETQYF.